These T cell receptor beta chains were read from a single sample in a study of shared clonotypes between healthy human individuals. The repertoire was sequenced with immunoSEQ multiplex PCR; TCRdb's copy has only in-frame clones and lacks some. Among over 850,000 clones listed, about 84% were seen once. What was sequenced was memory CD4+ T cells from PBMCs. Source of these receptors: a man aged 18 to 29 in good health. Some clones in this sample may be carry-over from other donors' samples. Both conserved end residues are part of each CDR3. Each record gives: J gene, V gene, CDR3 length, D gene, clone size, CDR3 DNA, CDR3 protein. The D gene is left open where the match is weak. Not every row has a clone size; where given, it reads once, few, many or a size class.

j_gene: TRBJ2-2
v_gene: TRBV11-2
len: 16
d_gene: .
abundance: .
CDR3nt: TGTGCCAGCAGCTTCTTGTCGGGCCTCCGCGGCGGGGAGCTGTTTTTT
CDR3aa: CASSFLSGLRGGELFF

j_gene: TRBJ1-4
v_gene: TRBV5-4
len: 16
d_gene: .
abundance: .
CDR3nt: TGTGCCAGCAGCCTTCAGGGCCTGGCAACTAATGAAAAACTGTTTTTT
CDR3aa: CASSLQGLATNEKLFF

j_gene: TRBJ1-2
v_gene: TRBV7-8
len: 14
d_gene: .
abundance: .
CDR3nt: TGTGCCAGCAGCATAGACAGGTTAAGCTATGGCTACACCTTC
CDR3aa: CASSIDRLSYGYTF

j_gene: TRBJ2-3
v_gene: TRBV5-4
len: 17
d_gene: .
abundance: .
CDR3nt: TGTGCCAGCAGCCTCCGACAGGGTTCTGGAGGGACAGATACGCAGTATTTT
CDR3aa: CASSLRQGSGGTDTQYF

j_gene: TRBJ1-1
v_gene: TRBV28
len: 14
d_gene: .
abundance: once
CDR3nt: TGTGCCAGCAGTTCCCACGGCAGGGTGATTGAAGCTTTCTTT
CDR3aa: CASSSHGRVIEAFF

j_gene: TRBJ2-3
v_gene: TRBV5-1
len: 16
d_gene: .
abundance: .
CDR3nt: TGCGCCAGCAGCTCGGAGCCTGGCGGGGCGGGAGATACGCAGTATTTT
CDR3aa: CASSSEPGGAGDTQYF

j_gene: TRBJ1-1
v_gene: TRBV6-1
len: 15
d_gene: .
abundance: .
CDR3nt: TGTGCCAGCAGTGCCTCTACAGGGAGAAACACTGAAGCTTTCTTT
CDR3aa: CASSASTGRNTEAFF

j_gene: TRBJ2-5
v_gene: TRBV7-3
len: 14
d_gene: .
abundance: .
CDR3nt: TGTGCCAGCAGCTTAATGCGCGGGGACGAGACCCAGTACTTC
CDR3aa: CASSLMRGDETQYF

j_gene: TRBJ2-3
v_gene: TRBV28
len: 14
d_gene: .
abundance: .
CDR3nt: TGTGCCAGCACAGGTCGCCCCGGGCGGGATACGCAGTATTTT
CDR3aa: CASTGRPGRDTQYF

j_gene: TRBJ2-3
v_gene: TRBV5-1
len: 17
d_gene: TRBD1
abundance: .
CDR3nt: TGCGCCAGCAGCTCAAACCCGGGACAGGGGTCCGCAGATACGCAGTATTTT
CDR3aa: CASSSNPGQGSADTQYF

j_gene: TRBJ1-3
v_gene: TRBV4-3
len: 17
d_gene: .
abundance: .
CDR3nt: TGCGCCAGCAGCCAGCGTAGGGCCGAGGAACCTGGAAACACCATATATTTT
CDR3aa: CASSQRRAEEPGNTIYF

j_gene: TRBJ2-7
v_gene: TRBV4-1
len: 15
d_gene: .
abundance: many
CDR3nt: TGCGCCAGCAGCCGAGACTCGGGACCCCTCTACGAGCAGTACTTC
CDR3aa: CASSRDSGPLYEQYF

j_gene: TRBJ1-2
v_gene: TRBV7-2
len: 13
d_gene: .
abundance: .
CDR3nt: TGTGCCAGCAGCTTTGACAGTTACTATGGCTACACCTTC
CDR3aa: CASSFDSYYGYTF

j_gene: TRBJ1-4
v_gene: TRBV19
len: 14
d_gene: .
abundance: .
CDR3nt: TGTGCCAGTAGTGAACAGGGTCGCGCGGGAAAACTGTTTTTT
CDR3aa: CASSEQGRAGKLFF

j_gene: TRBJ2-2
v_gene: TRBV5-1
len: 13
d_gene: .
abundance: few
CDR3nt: TGCGCCAGCAGCTTGGATAGCACCGGGGAGCTGTTTTTT
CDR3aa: CASSLDSTGELFF

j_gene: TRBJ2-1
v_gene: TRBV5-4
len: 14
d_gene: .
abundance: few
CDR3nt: TGTGCCAGCAGCTTCGTACTCAAGAACAATGAGCAGTTCTTC
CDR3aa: CASSFVLKNNEQFF

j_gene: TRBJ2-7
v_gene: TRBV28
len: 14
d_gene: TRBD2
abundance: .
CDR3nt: TGTGCCAGCAGGGCGGGAGCCTGGCCTTACGAGCAGTACTTC
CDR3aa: CASRAGAWPYEQYF

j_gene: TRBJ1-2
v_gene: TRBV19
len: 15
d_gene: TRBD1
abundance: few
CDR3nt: TGTGCCAGTAGTCTGCGGACAGGGGCGGACTATGGCTACACCTTC
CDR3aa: CASSLRTGADYGYTF

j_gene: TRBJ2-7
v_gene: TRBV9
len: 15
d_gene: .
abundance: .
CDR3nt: TGTGCCAGCAGCGTAGGGGGGGCGCTCTCCTACGAGCAGTACTTC
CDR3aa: CASSVGGALSYEQYF

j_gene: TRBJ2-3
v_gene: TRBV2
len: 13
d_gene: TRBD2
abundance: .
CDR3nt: TGTGCCAGCGTCCTAGCGGGAGCAGATACGCAGTATTTT
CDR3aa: CASVLAGADTQYF

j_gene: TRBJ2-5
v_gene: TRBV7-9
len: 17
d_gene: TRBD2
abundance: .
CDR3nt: TGTGCCAGCACTGCTGGCGGGTCTAGCGGGATACAAGAGACCCAGTACTTC
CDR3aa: CASTAGGSSGIQETQYF

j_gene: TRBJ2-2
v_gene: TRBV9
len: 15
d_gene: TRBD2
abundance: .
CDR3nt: TGTGCCAGCAGCGGGACTAGCCGGCTCACCGGGGAGCTGTTTTTT
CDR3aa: CASSGTSRLTGELFF

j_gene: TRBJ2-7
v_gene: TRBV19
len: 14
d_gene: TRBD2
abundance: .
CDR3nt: TGTGCCAGTAGTACCGGACTAGTCCGGGCGGGGCAGTACTTC
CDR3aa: CASSTGLVRAGQYF